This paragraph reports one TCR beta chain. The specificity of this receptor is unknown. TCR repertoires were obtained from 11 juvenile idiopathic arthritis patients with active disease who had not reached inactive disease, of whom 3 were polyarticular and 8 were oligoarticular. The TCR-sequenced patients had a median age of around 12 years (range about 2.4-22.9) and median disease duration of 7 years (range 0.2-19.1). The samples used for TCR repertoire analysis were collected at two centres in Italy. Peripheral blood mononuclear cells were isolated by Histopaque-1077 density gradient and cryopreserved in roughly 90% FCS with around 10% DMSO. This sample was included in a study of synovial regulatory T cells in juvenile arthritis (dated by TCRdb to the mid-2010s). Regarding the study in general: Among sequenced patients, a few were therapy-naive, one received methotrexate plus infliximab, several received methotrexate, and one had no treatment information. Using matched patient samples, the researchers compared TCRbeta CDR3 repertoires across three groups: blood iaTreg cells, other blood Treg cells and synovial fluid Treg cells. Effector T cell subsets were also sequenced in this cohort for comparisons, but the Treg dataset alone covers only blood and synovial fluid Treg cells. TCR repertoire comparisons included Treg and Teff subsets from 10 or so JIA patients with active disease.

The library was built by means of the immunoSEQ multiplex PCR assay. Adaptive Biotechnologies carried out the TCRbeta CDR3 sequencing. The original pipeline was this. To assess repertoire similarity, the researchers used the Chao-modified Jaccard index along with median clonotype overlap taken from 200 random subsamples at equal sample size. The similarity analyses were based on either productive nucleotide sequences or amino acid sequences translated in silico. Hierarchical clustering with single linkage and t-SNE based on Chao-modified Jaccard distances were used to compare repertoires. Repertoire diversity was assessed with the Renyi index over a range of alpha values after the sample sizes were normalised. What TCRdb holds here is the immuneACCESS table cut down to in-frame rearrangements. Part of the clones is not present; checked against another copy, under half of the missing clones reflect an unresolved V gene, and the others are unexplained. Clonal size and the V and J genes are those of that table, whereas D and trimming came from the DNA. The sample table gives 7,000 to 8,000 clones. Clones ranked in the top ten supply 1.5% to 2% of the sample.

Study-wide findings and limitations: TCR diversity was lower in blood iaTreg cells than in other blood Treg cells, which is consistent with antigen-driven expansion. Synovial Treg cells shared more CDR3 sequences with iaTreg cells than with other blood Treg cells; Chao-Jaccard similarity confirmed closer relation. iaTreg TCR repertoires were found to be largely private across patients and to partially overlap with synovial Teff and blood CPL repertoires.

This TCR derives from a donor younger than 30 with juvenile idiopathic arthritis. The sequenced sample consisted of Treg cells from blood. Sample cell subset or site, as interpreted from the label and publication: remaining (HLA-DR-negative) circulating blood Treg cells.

The CDR3 here reads CASSLGVVYEQYF. The rearranged chain carries TRBV5-1 and TRBJ2-7. The CDR3 contains 13 residues, cysteine and phenylalanine counted. The coding DNA is unavailable. The germline V gene yields SGHRS for CDR1 and YFSETQ for CDR2.